A single sample is the source of the 14 T cell receptor beta chains below, sequenced in a study of blood T cell repertoires in COVID-19. The method was immunoSEQ multiplex PCR; TCRdb's version includes in-frame clones alone and lacks a portion of them. The sample includes roughly 190,000 clones, 84% seen only once; the top ten take 5.1%. The sequenced material came from peripheral blood. The receptors originated from a woman between 70 and 85 years old with active or convalescent COVID-19.

The V call is TRBV18, the J call TRBJ2-2; the D gene is possibly TRBD2 (5 bases). The V end lost 5 bases, the J end lost 2 bases, and 12 bases lay between the germline ends. There are 15 residues in the CDR3. The germline CDR1 and CDR2 sequences are KGHSH and LQKENI. The chain's CDR3 is CASSNEGVNTGELFF. CDR3 in DNA: TGTGCCAGCTCAAACGAGGGAGTTAACACCGGGGAGCTGTTTTTT. Using reference TRBV18 and TRBJ2-2 for the parts outside the CDR3, the full variable domain is NAGVMQNPRHLVRRRGQEARLRCSPMKGHSHVYWYRQLPEEGLKFMVYLQKENIIDESGMPKERFSAEFPKEGPSILRIQQVVRGDSAAYFCASSNEGVNTGELFFGEGSRLTVL.

The J gene is TRBJ2-1, the V gene TRBV7-9, with 10 bases aligning to TRBD2. Looked up from germline, CDR1 is SEHNR and CDR2 is FQNEAQ (reference sequence). The CDR3 has 17 amino acids. V shed 3 bases and J 2 bases; nucleotides not matched to a gene: 7. This CDR3 reads CASSFWSSGRPYNEQFF. The CDR3 bases are TGTGCCAGCAGCTTCTGGAGTAGCGGGAGGCCCTACAATGAGCAGTTCTTC.

This chain connects TRBV5-1 to TRBJ2-3; TRBD1 matches at 7 bases. Per germline, CDR1 SGHRS and CDR2 YFSETQ. Trimming cost V 1 base and J 3 bases; bases outside gene matches: 11. The CDR3 length is 17 residues. DNA of the CDR3: TGCGCCAGCAGCTTGATAGGTCAGGGGGTACGAACAGATACGCAGTATTTT. It yields the protein CASSLIGQGVRTDTQYF.

The gene calls are TRBV10-3 and TRBJ2-3; TRBD2 matches 8 bases. The CDR3 has 13 residues. Germline CDR1 ENHRY, CDR2 SYGVKD. This CDR3 is CVTSGPGMDTQYF. The CDR3 DNA reads as TGTGTCACTAGCGGACCGGGAATGGATACGCAGTATTTT.

The chain is built from TRBV4-1 and TRBJ2-3, with no clear D. The V and J ends lost 2 bases and 0 bases respectively, with 12 bases between them. The CDR3 extends over 16 amino acids. Germline-derived CDR1 and CDR2 are MGHRA and YSYEKL. CDR3 nucleotide sequence: TGCGCCAGCAGCCAACTCCCCACTACCAGCACAGATACGCAGTATTTT. This encodes CASSQLPTTSTDTQYF.

V is TRBV19 and J is TRBJ2-3; 10 bases map to TRBD2. V was pared by 3 bases and J by 4 bases, with 10 bases of the junction left unmatched. The CDR3 is 17 amino acids. CDR1 and CDR2 from the germline V gene are LNHDA and SQIVND (reference sequence). The CDR3 bases are TGTGCCAGTAGTATCAACATAGCGGGAGGCGGCGCAGATACGCAGTATTTT. This translates into CASSINIAGGGADTQYF. Complete variable domain (other parts from reference TRBV19 and TRBJ2-3): DGGITQSPKYLFRKEGQNVTLSCEQNLNHDAMYWYRQDPGQGLRLIYYSQIVNDFQKGDIAEGYSVSREKKESFPLTVTSAQKNPTAFYLCASSINIAGGGADTQYFGPGTRLTVL.

Notes on this clone: Distinct nucleotide sequences in the sample also encode this CDR3. The chain employs TRBV25-1 and TRBJ2-7; 12 bases match TRBD1. Unmatched junction bases numbered 3, after V lost 5 bases and J lost 4 bases. This CDR3 is 14 amino acids long. Germline CDR1 and CDR2: MGHDK and SYGVNS. DNA for the CDR3: TGTGCCAGCAGTCCGGGACAGGGGGCTTACGAGCAGTACTTC. This translates into CASSPGQGAYEQYF.

This rearrangement joins TRBV4-1 to TRBJ2-2; 9 bases align to TRBD2. Germline CDR1 MGHRA, CDR2 YSYEKL. CDR3 size: 18 residues. J was trimmed by 2 bases and V by 0 bases; bases with no gene match: 7. CDR3 in DNA: TGCGCCAGCAGCCAAGATTGGGCTAGCGGGACAAACACCGGGGAGCTGTTTTTT. This sequence encodes CASSQDWASGTNTGELFF.

As for this clone: Mismatch with germline at one junction end may stem from a read error. V and J are TRBV28 and TRBJ2-7; possible D gene TRBD1, 7 bases. Germline values: CDR1 MDHEN, CDR2 SYDVKM. CDR3 length: 11 amino acids. The CDR3 DNA reads TGTGCCAGCAGTCGGGAGACAGGGATCGACTTC. Its protein product is CASSRETGIDF.

This clone has a single count. The gene calls are TRBV5-6 and TRBJ2-7; tentative D call: TRBD1 (6 bases). Germline V gene sequence: CDR1 SGHDT, CDR2 YYEEEE. The CDR3 runs 15 residues. V was pared by 3 bases and J by 2 bases, with 15 bases between. The CDR3 DNA is TGTGCCAGCAGCTCCACTGGACAGAGCGCCTACGAGCAGTACTTC. It specifies CASSSTGQSAYEQYF.

The chain joins TRBV20-1 to TRBJ1-5; 8 bases are a match to TRBD1. The junction had 7 bases not matched to a gene; V was cut back by 3 bases and J by 0 bases. This CDR3 is 16 amino acids long. CDR1 and CDR2 from the germline V gene are DFQATT and SNEGSKA (reference sequence). CDR3 amino acids: CSASWGTGNSNQPQHF. In DNA, the CDR3 is TGCAGTGCTAGTTGGGGGACAGGCAATAGCAATCAGCCCCAGCATTTT.

The rearrangement joins TRBV2 to TRBJ1-2; D may be TRBD1 (5 bases). The CDR3 totals 14 residues. Between the trimmed V and J ends, which lost 6 bases and 2 bases, there was a span of 13 bases. The germline V gene has CDR1 SNHLY and CDR2 FYNNEI. In nucleotides, the CDR3 is TGTGCCAGCAGCCCAGGGCAGCTAAACTATGGCTACACCTTC. It translates to CASSPGQLNYGYTF. The variable domain in full, completed from reference TRBV2 and TRBJ1-2, reads EPEVTQTPSHQVTQMGQEVILRCVPISNHLYFYWYRQILGQKVEFLVSFYNNEISEKSEIFDDQFSVERPDGSNFTLKIRSTKLEDSAMYFCASSPGQLNYGYTFGSGTRLTVV.

This chain uses TRBV20-1 with TRBJ2-3; possibly TRBD1 for D (6 bases). Germline CDR1 and CDR2: DFQATT and SNEGSKA (reference sequence). V was clipped by 3 bases and J by 1 base, with 17 bases between them. The CDR3 sequence is 16 residues long. The CDR3: CSASRGTAGGTDTQYF. As DNA, the CDR3 is TGCAGTGCTAGTCGTGGAACGGCAGGGGGCACAGATACGCAGTATTTT.

This chain uses TRBV9 with TRBJ1-5; D not certain. Germline V gene lookup returns CDR1 SGDLS and CDR2 YYNGEE. The CDR3 consists of 15 residues. The germline V and J ends were trimmed by 0 bases and 1 base, with 8 bases remaining between them. CDR3 nucleotide sequence: TGTGCCAGCAGCGTAGGGTGGAGGAGCAATCAGCCCCAGCATTTT. It encodes CASSVGWRSNQPQHF.